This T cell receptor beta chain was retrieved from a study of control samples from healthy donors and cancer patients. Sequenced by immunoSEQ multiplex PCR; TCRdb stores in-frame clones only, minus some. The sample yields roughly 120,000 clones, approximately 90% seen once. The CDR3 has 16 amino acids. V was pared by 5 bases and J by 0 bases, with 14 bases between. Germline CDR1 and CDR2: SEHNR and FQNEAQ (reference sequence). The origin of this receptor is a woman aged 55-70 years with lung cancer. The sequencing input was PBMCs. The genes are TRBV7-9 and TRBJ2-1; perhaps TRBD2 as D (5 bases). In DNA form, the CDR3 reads TGTGCCAGCAGCGCCCGGGGAGCCAGCTCCTACAATGAGCAGTTCTTC. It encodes CASSARGASSYNEQFF.